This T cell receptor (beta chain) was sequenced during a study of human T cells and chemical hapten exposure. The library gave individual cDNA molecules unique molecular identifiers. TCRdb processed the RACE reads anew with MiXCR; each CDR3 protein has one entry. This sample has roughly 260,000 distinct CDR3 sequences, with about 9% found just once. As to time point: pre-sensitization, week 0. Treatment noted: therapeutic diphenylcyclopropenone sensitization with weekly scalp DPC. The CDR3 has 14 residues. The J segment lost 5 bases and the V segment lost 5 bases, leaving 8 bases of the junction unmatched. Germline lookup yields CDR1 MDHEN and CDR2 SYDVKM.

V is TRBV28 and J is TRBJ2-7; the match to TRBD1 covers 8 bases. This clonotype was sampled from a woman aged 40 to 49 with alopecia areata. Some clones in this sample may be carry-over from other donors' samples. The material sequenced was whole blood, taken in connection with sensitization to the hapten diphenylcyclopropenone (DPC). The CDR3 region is CASSMTGVLNEQYF. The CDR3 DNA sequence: TGTGCCAGCAGTATGACAGGGGTTTTAAACGAGCAGTACTTC.